This T cell receptor beta chain stems from a study of blood T cells in healthy people across ages. Across the study: Capture by template switching was about one barcoded beta molecule per two T cells.

This clonotype was seen a single time. Its antigen is unknown. The authors ran a second PCR of roughly 6 to 11 cycles using a sample-barcoded 5' primer and a J-beta primer mix. TCRdb itself ran the 5' RACE reads through MiXCR, one entry per CDR3 protein. The sample has approximately 1,000,000 distinct CDR3 sequences, roughly two fifths seen once. General observations from the study: Versus aged donors, long-lived donors had higher diversity and more naive CD4+ cells. Because sorting was not performed, PBMCs prevented conclusive naive versus antigen-experienced comparison. A strong correlation was seen between TCR beta diversity and naive T cell percentage.

Trimming took off 8 bases at V and 3 bases at J, with 18 bases between the two ends. This CDR3 spans 15 amino acids. The germline gives CDR1 MNHEY, CDR2 SVGEGT. The chain combines TRBV6-2 or TRBV6-3 with TRBJ2-3; possible D gene TRBD1, 6 bases. What was sequenced was blood. The clonotype comes from a man younger than 30 in good health. The CDR3 DNA is TGTGCCAGCTGCGGACAGATAAGGTCGACAGATACGCAGTATTTT. Translated: CASCGQIRSTDTQYF.